Sequencing of this T cell receptor beta chain was carried out in a study of blood T cell repertoires in COVID-19. On the study more broadly: Whether acute or convalescent, the COVID-19 samples came from the United States, Italy and Spain. PBMCs, B-cell-depleted T cells, or T cells were the source of the cDNA or gDNA that made up the material.

A single count supports this clone. How the authors handled the data: For nucleated cells, counts were estimated from reference gene primer amplification. Using immunoSEQ multiplex PCR, the repertoire was profiled, and TCRdb retains in-frame clones only, with some absent. That table supplies the V and J calls and clone size; D and trimming were determined from the DNA. The sample has 50,000 to 65,000 clones, 65% to 90% seen once; the top ten hold 3.2%. The sample comprised peripheral blood. This receptor was identified in a man in his fifties or sixties with active COVID-19.

In DNA, the CDR3 is TGTGCCAGCAGCCGCCTGAGCCGGGACAGGGGCCACGAGCAGTACTTC. As protein: CASSRLSRDRGHEQYF. This rearrangement joins TRBV7-8 to TRBJ2-7, with TRBD1 matching over 10 bases. V lost 5 bases and J lost 5; bases outside the gene matches: 12. Germline-derived CDR1 and CDR2 are SGHVS and FQNEAQ. CDR3 length: 16 residues.